This TCR beta chain was sequenced for a study of blood T cell repertoires in COVID-19. Germline CDR1 is MNHEY and CDR2 is SVGAGI. V was pared by 4 bases and J by 9 bases, with 4 bases of the junction left unmatched. The CDR3 runs 14 residues. Clones were sequenced by immunoSEQ multiplex PCR, and TCRdb holds only the in-frame ones, with some missing. The sample lists about half a million clones, approximately 85% occurring once. Sequencing was performed on peripheral blood. The chain employs TRBV6-5 and TRBJ2-7; TRBD2 aligns across 15 bases. The clonotype was recovered from a human donor in a cohort sampled during active COVID-19. The CDR3 coding sequence is TGTGCCAGCAGTTCCGGACTAGCGGGAGGGTGGCAGTACTTC. Its translation: CASSSGLAGGWQYF.